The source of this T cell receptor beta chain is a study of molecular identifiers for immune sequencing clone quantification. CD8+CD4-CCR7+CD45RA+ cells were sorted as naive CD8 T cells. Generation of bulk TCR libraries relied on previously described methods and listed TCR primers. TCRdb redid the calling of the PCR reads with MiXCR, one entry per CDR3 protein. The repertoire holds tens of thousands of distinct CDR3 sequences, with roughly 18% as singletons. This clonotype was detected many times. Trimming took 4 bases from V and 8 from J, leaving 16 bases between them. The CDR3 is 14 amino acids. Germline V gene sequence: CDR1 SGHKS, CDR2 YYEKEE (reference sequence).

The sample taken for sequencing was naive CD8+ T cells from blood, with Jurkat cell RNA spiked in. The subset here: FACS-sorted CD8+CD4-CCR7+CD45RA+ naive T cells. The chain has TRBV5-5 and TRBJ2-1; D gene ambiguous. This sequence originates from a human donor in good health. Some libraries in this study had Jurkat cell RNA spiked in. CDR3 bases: TGTGCCAGCAGCCCTAGTAGGCCTATTTATGAGCAGTTCTTC. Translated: CASSPSRPIYEQFF.